Below are 2 T cell receptor beta chains sequenced from a single sample in a study of blood T cell repertoires in COVID-19. Profiled with immunoSEQ multiplex PCR; TCRdb holds only in-frame clones, not every one. The sample lists roughly 220,000 clones, around three quarters occurring once. The material sequenced was peripheral blood. Receptors originate from a woman between 70 and 85 years old with acute or convalescent COVID-19.

The rearrangement uses TRBV6-2 or TRBV6-3 and TRBJ2-3; 13 bases map to TRBD2. V trimming: 6 bases; J trimming: 4 bases; junction bases outside the gene matches: 4. In germline, CDR1 is MNHEY, CDR2 SVGEGT. This CDR3 region has 15 residues. CDR3 coding DNA: TGTGCCAGCAGACCTGGACTAGCGGGAGCAGATACGCAGTATTTT. Encoded protein: CASRPGLAGADTQYF.

The CDR3 DNA follows: TGTGCCAGCAGTGCCACTCCCGGGACAACAACCTATAATTCACCCCTCCACTTT. Protein: CASSATPGTTTYNSPLHF. V gene TRBV6-1 combines with J gene TRBJ1-6, with TRBD1 as a possible D gene (6 bases). Germline V gives CDR1 MNHNS, CDR2 SASEGT. Trimming cost V 4 bases and J 2 bases, with 18 bases left between them. The CDR3 loop spans 18 amino acids.